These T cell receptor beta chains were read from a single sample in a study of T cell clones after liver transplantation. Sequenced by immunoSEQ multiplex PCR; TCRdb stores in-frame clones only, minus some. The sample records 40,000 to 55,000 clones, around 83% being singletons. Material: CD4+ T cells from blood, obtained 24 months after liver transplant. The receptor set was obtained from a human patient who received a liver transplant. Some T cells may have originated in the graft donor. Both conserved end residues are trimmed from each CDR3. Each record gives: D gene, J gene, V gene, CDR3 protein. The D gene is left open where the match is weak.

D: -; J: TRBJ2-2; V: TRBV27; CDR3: ASSLDERTGELF
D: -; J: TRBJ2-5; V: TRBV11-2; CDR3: ASSLDLTREETQY
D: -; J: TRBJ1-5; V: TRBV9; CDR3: ASSVGSGSQPQH
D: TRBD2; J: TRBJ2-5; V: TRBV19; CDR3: ASSTGGLEETQY
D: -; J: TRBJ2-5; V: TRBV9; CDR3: ASSVFGQQETQY
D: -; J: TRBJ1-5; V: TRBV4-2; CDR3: ASSQDRGQPQH
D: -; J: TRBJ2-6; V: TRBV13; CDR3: ASSWDSPGANVLT
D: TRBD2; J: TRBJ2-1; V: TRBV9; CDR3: ASSVESGTYNEQF
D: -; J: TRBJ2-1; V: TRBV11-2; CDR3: ASSLVRGDGEQF
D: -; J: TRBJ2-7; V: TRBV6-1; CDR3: ASRQHSSYEQY
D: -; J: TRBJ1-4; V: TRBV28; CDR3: ASSGGSSEKLF
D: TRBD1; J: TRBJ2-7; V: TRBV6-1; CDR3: ASSEAGAGGTYEQY
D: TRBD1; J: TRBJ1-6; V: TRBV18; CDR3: ASSPGQVFGSPLH
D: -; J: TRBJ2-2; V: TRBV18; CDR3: ASSPGQKNTGELF